Sequencing of this T cell receptor (beta chain) was carried out in a study of T cell changes during pregnancy in multiple sclerosis. Using immunoSEQ multiplex PCR, the repertoire was profiled, and TCRdb retains in-frame clones only, with some absent. The table includes tens of thousands of clones, about 96% detected once. This clone was seen once. This CDR3 comprises 15 residues. With 4 bases clipped from V and 2 bases from J, the junction kept 8 bases outside the gene matches. CDR1 and CDR2 (germline): SGHTS, YDEGEE. The clonotype was recovered from a female donor with multiple sclerosis, enrolled in a pregnancy study. The chain is built from TRBV5-8 and TRBJ1-2, with TRBD1 matching 7 bases. The sample here was peripheral blood, taken in the second trimester of pregnancy. The CDR3 DNA follows: TGTGCCAGCAGCATCCCTCCCAGGGGGAACTATGGCTACACCTTC. Its translation is CASSIPPRGNYGYTF.